This TCR beta chain was obtained from a study of blood T cells in healthy people across ages. As to this clonotype: Its antigen is as yet unknown. One base away lies a much larger clone, so this may be a sequencing read error.

Study-wide findings and caveats: With unsorted PBMCs, a conclusive comparison of naive versus antigen-experienced cells was not possible.

Primed by a sample-barcoded 5' primer and a J-beta primer mix, a second PCR proceeded for roughly 6 to 12 cycles. TCRdb used MiXCR to reprocess the 5' RACE reads, holding one entry per CDR3 protein. Of hundreds of thousands of distinct CDR3 sequences listed, 35% to 50% are singletons. Material for sequencing was blood. The TCR was taken from an elderly man in good health.

The DNA for the CDR3 is TGTGCCACCAGCAAAGCTAGCAGGGTGGAAGATACGCAGTATTTT. Translating gives CATSKASRVEDTQYF. The chain uses TRBV15 and TRBJ2-3; either TRBD1 or TRBD2 may supply D (5 bases each). The V end was cut by 4 bases, the J end by 5 bases, with 16 bases between. Germline CDR1 reads LNHNV; CDR2 reads YYDKDF (reference sequence). The CDR3 is made up of 15 amino acids. Full variable domain (rest looked up from reference TRBV15 and TRBJ2-3): DAMVIQNPRYQVTQFGKPVTLSCSQTLNHNVMYWYQQKSSQAPKLLFHYYDKDFNNEADTPDNFQSRRPNTSFCFLDIRSPGLGDTAMYLCATSKASRVEDTQYFGPGTRLTVL.